The 2 T cell receptor beta chains below all came from one sample that was sequenced in a study of identical twins. TCRdb redid the calling of the 5' RACE reads with MiXCR, one entry per CDR3 protein. This table has 500,000 to 650,000 distinct CDR3 sequences, approximately 20% appearing once. This sample also belongs to another study, concerning yellow fever vaccine responses in identical twins.

The sample taken for sequencing was CD4+ T cells sorted from blood. The origin of the receptors is a woman between 18 and 29 years old in good health.

The chain recombines TRBV7-6 with TRBJ2-3; weak D call: TRBD2 (5 bases). Deletions cut 0 bases from V and 2 bases from J, with 15 bases between. The CDR3 totals 17 residues. Germline CDR1 reads SGHVS; CDR2 reads FNYEAQ. This chain's CDR3 is CASSLARPGISTDTQYF. As DNA, the CDR3 is TGTGCCAGCAGCTTAGCGCGTCCGGGAATTTCCACAGATACGCAGTATTTT. Together with reference TRBV7-6 and TRBJ2-3, the CDR3 gives the full variable domain: GAGVSQSPRYKVTKRGQDVALRCDPISGHVSLYWYRQALGQGPEFLTYFNYEAQQDKSGLPNDRFSAERPEGSISTLTIQRTEQRDSAMYRCASSLARPGISTDTQYFGPGTRLTVL.

V gene TRBV6-2 or TRBV6-3 combines with J gene TRBJ1-1; weak D call: TRBD1 (5 bases). CDR1 and CDR2 (germline): MNHEY, SVGEGT. CDR3 length: 13 amino acids. Between the trimmed V and J ends, which lost 5 bases and 4 bases, there was a span of 11 bases. CDR3 in amino acids: CASSRVGVTEAFF. CDR3 sequence (DNA): TGTGCCAGCAGTCGGGTAGGGGTCACTGAAGCTTTCTTT.